These T cell receptor beta chains were read from a single sample in a study of cytomegalovirus exposure and HLA in healthy donors. Assay: immunoSEQ multiplex PCR; the TCRdb copy retains only in-frame clones and omits some. The data contain around 110,000 clones, approximately 79% of them seen just once; the ten biggest clones take up roughly 3.6%. Sequencing used PBMCs. Receptor source: a man in his 60s in good health and CMV-seronegative. CDR3s include the opening cysteine and the closing phenylalanine or tryptophan. D genes are given only for firm matches. The listing skips clone size in some rows; elsewhere it reads once, few, many or a size class.

j_gene,d_gene,len,abundance,v_gene,CDR3aa,CDR3nt
TRBJ2-7,TRBD1,13,-,TRBV19,CASSRDRGGEQYF,TGTGCCAGTAGTAGGGACAGGGGTGGCGAGCAGTACTTC
TRBJ1-4,-,13,once,TRBV6-1,CASTGTTNEKLFF,TGTGCCAGCACGGGGACAACTAATGAAAAACTGTTTTTT
TRBJ1-5,-,13,-,TRBV7-8,CASSLRGNQPQHF,TGTGCCAGCAGCTTAAGAGGCAATCAGCCCCAGCATTTT
TRBJ1-2,TRBD1,12,-,TRBV5-1,CASSADDRAGTF,TGCGCCAGCAGCGCCGACGACAGGGCCGGCACCTTC
TRBJ1-4,TRBD1,14,-,TRBV30,CAWSHDRVNEKLFF,TGTGCCTGGAGTCATGACAGGGTGAATGAAAAACTGTTTTTT
TRBJ2-5,-,16,-,TRBV4-2,CASSQDSTAGQETQYF,TGTGCCAGCAGCCAAGATAGCACGGCGGGCCAAGAGACCCAGTACTTC
TRBJ2-1,-,14,-,TRBV11-2,CASSIGSSYNEQFF,TGTGCCAGCAGCATCGGTAGCTCCTACAATGAGCAGTTCTTC
TRBJ1-2,-,16,once,TRBV4-3,CASSQDGVFNSYGYTF,TGCGCCAGCAGCCAAGATGGTGTTTTCAACTCCTATGGCTACACCTTC
TRBJ2-2,-,12,-,TRBV5-6,CASSLVSGELFF,TGTGCCAGCAGCTTGGTTTCGGGGGAGCTGTTTTTT
TRBJ1-5,-,14,few,TRBV9,CASSSMASNQPQHF,TGTGCCAGCTCGTCGATGGCTAGCAATCAGCCCCAGCATTTT
TRBJ1-6,TRBD1,14,-,TRBV6-1,CASSGTQGGQSLHF,TGTGCCAGCAGTGGGACTCAGGGGGGACAGTCCCTCCACTTT
TRBJ1-6,-,14,-,TRBV4-3,CASSLGTAVRGLHF,TGCGCCAGCAGCCTTGGGACTGCAGTTCGGGGCCTCCACTTT
TRBJ1-4,-,18,few,TRBV5-5,CASSLADGLGATNEKLFF,TGTGCCAGCAGCTTGGCCGATGGGTTGGGGGCGACTAATGAAAAACTGTTTTTT
TRBJ1-2,-,14,once,TRBV30,CAWSVAQGNYGYTF,TGTGCCTGGAGTGTAGCCCAGGGAAACTATGGCTACACCTTC
TRBJ2-5,TRBD2,17,-,TRBV4-1,CASSLLAGGLSGETQYF,TGCGCCAGCAGCCTCCTAGCGGGGGGCCTATCGGGGGAGACCCAGTACTTC
TRBJ2-5,TRBD2,14,-,TRBV5-1,CASSFSGGEETQYF,TGCGCCAGCAGCTTTTCGGGGGGGGAAGAGACCCAGTACTTC
TRBJ1-2,TRBD1,15,-,TRBV6-1,CASSEGQGANYGYTF,TGTGCCAGCAGTGAAGGACAGGGGGCCAACTATGGCTACACCTTC
TRBJ2-7,-,14,-,TRBV2,CATSFRGLTYEQYF,TGTGCCACCAGTTTCCGAGGGCTGACCTACGAGCAGTACTTC
TRBJ1-1,-,14,few,TRBV5-4,CASSPPTENTEAFF,TGTGCCAGCAGCCCTCCGACAGAAAACACTGAAGCTTTCTTT
TRBJ1-1,-,15,once,TRBV9,CASSVGGGKNTEAFF,TGTGCCAGCAGCGTAGGGGGAGGGAAGAACACTGAAGCTTTCTTT
TRBJ1-2,-,15,-,TRBV28,CASRTNPGHSYGYTF,TGTGCCAGCAGGACAAACCCGGGACATTCCTATGGCTACACCTTC
TRBJ2-1,-,15,-,TRBV5-4,CASTTGSVGYNEQFF,TGTGCCAGCACAACAGGGTCTGTTGGTTACAATGAGCAGTTCTTC
TRBJ1-2,TRBD1,16,-,TRBV9,CASSGGAGGANYGYTF,TGTGCCAGCAGCGGAGGGGCAGGGGGAGCCAACTATGGCTACACCTTC
TRBJ1-5,-,14,-,TRBV2,CASSDRVKDQPQHF,TGTGCCAGCAGTGACAGGGTGAAGGATCAGCCCCAGCATTTT
TRBJ2-7,-,15,-,TRBV5-1,CASSEFDSTTYEQYF,TGCGCCAGCAGCGAATTCGACAGTACTACCTACGAGCAGTACTTC
TRBJ1-5,-,14,once,TRBV2,CASSSRLSNQPQHF,TGTGCCAGCAGTAGCAGGTTAAGTAATCAGCCCCAGCATTTT
TRBJ2-5,-,14,-,TRBV7-2,CASSFAGIGETQYF,TGTGCCAGCAGCTTCGCAGGGATTGGTGAGACCCAGTACTTC
TRBJ2-1,-,11,-,TRBV5-1,CASSFGDEQFF,TGCGCCAGCAGCTTCGGGGATGAGCAGTTCTTC